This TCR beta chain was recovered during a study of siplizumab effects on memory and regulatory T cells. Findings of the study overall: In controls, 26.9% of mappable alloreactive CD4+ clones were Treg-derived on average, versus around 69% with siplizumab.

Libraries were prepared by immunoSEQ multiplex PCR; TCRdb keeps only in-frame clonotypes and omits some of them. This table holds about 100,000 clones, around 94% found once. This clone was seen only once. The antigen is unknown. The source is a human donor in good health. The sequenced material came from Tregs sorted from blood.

The CDR3 spells CASSRHGGPTDTQYF. The CDR3 region has the DNA TGTGCCAGCAGCCGACACGGCGGCCCCACAGATACGCAGTATTTT. The chain couples TRBV28 to TRBJ2-3; D uncertain. CDR1 and CDR2 (germline): MDHEN, SYDVKM. This CDR3 region has 15 residues. V lost 6 bases and J 2 bases, leaving 15 bases between the germline ends.